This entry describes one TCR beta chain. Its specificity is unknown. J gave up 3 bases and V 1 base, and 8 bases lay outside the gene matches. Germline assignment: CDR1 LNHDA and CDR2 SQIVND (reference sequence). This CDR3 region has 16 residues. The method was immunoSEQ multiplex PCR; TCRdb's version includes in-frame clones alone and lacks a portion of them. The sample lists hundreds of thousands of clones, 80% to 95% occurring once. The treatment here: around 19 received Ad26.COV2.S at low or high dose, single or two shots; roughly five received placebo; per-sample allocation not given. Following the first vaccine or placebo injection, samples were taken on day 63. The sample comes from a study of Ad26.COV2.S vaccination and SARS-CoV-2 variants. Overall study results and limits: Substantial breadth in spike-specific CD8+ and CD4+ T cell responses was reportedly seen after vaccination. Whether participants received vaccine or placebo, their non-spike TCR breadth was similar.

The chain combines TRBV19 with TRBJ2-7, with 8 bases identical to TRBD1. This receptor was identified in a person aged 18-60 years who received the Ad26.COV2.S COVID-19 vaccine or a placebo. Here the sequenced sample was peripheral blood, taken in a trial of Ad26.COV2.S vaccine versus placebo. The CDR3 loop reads CASSIAGQGRHYEQYF. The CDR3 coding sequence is TGTGCCAGTAGTATAGCAGGACAGGGAAGACACTACGAGCAGTACTTC.